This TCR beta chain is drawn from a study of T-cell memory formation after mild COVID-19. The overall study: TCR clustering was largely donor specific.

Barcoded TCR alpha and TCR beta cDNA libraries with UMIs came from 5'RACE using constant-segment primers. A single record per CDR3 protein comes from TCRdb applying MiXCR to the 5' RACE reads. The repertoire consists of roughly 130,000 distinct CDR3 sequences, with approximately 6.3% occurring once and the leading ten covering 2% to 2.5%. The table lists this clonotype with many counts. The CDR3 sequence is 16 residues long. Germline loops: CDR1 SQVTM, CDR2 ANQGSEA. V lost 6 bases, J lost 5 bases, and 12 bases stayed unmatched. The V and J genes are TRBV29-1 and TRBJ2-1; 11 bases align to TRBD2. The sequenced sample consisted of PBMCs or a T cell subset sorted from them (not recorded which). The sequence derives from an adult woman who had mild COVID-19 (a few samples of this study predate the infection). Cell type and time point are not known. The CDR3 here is CSVDGRLAGFNNEQFF. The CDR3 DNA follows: TGCAGCGTCGACGGGAGACTAGCGGGGTTCAACAATGAGCAGTTCTTC.